This TCR beta chain was retrieved from a study of shared clonotypes between healthy human individuals. For the study at large: CD4 naive cells filled three plates per donor, CD4 memory three, CD8 naive two and CD8 memory one.

Naive CD8 populations comprised CD45RO-negative cells positively selected for CCR7, excluding terminally differentiated effector memory CD45RA+ cells. The CDR3 consists of 14 residues. Germline V lookup: CDR1 SGHAT, CDR2 FQNNGV. The V gene lost 0 bases and the J gene lost 3 bases, with 9 bases spanning the gap. Study outcomes and limitations: Non-shared clonotypes displayed generation probabilities falling below those of clonotypes present in all four donors. Several donors showed sharing of approximately 5% of naive CD4 clonotypes.

As to this clone: The antigen remains undetermined.

Generated by immunoSEQ multiplex PCR, the TCRdb table keeps only in-frame clones and is missing some. Of 2 million or so clones listed, about 95% were seen once; the top ten hold about 1.1%. This clonotype was obtained from a man aged 18-30 years in good health. The sample was naive CD8+ T cells sorted from blood. The chain recombines TRBV11-2 with TRBJ2-7; no reliable D call. DNA for the CDR3: TGTGCCAGCAGCTTAGAGTTGGGGAACTACGAGCAGTACTTC. Translating gives CASSLELGNYEQYF.